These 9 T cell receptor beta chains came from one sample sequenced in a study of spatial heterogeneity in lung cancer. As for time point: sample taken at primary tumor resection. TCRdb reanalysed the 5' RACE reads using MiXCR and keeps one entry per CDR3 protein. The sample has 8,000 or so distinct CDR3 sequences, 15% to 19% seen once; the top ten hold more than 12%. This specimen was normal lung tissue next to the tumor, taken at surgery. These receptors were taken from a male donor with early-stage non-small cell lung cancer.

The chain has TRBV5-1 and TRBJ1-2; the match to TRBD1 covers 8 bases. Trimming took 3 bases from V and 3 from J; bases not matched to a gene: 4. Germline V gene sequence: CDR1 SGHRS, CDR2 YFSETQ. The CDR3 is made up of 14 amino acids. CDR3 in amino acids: CASSSGGAYYGYTF. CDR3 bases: TGCGCCAGCAGCTCAGGGGGCGCGTACTATGGCTACACCTTC. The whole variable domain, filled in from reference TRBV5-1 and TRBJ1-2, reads KAGVTQTPRYLIKTRGQQVTLSCSPISGHRSVSWYQQTPGQGLQFLFEYFSETQRNKGNFPGRFSGRQFSNSRSEMNVSTLELGDSALYLCASSSGGAYYGYTFGSGTRLTVV.

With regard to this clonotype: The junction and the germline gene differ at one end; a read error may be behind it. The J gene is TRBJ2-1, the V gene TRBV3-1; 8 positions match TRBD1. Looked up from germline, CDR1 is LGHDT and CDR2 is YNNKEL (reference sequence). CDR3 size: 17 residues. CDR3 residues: CAGSHPYAGTGYNEQFF. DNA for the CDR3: TGTGCCGGCAGCCATCCTTACGCCGGGACAGGATACAATGAGCAGTTCTTC.

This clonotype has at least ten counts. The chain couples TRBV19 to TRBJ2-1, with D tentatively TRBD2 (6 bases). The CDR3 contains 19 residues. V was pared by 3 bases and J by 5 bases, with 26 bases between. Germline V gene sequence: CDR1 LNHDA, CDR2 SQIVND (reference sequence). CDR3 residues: CASSIIRVGVADRHNEQFF. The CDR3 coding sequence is TGTGCCAGTAGTATTATAAGGGTTGGGGTAGCGGATAGACACAATGAGCAGTTCTTC.

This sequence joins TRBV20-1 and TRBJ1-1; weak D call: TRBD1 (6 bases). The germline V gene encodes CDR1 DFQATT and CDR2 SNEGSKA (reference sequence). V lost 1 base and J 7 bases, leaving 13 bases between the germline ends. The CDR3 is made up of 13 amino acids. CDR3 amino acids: CSARVGGFGEAFF. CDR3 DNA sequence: TGCAGTGCTAGAGTAGGGGGATTTGGTGAAGCTTTCTTT.

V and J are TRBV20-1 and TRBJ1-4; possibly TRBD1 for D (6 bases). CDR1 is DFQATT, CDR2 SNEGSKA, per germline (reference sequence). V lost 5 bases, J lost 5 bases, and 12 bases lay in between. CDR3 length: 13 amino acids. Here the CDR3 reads CSAGGGGNEKLFF. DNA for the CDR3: TGCAGTGCTGGAGGGGGGGGAAATGAAAAACTGTTTTTT.

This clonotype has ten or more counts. Written as DNA, the CDR3 is TGTGCCAGCAGCCAAGAGGGAGGGTCCTACGAGCAGTACTTC. The encoded protein is CASSQEGGSYEQYF. The rearrangement links TRBV2 to TRBJ2-7, with 7 bases aligning to TRBD2. Germline CDR1 and CDR2: SNHLY and FYNNEI. The CDR3 sequence is 14 residues long. Unmatched junction bases numbered 6, after V lost 6 bases and J lost 1 base.

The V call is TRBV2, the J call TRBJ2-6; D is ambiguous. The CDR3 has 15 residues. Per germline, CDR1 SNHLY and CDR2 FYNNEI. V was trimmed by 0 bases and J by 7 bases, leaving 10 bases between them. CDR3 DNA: TGTGCCAGCAGTGAAGCGCTAAGGTCAGCCAACGTCCTGACTTTC. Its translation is CASSEALRSANVLTF.

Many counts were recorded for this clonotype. CDR3 amino acids: CASSTTRDTEAFF. DNA for the CDR3: TGTGCCAGCAGCACTACGAGGGACACTGAAGCTTTCTTT. The rearrangement links TRBV7-6 to TRBJ1-1; D remains ambiguous. V was clipped by 5 bases and J by 3 bases, with 10 bases between them. This CDR3 is built from 13 residues. From germline, CDR1 is SGHVS and CDR2 FNYEAQ. The full variable domain, completed using reference TRBV7-6 and TRBJ1-1, is GAGVSQSPRYKVTKRGQDVALRCDPISGHVSLYWYRQALGQGPEFLTYFNYEAQQDKSGLPNDRFSAERPEGSISTLTIQRTEQRDSAMYRCASSTTRDTEAFFGQGTRLTVV.

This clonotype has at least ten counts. The CDR3 sequence: CASTAGGPANYGYTF. For the CDR3, the DNA is TGTGCCAGCACTGCGGGGGGCCCAGCTAACTATGGCTACACCTTC. The chain links TRBV27 to TRBJ1-2, with D possibly matching TRBD1 (6 bases). V was trimmed by 7 bases and J by 0 bases, leaving 15 bases between them. Looked up from germline, CDR1 is MNHEY and CDR2 is SMNVEV (reference sequence). This CDR3 spans 15 amino acids.